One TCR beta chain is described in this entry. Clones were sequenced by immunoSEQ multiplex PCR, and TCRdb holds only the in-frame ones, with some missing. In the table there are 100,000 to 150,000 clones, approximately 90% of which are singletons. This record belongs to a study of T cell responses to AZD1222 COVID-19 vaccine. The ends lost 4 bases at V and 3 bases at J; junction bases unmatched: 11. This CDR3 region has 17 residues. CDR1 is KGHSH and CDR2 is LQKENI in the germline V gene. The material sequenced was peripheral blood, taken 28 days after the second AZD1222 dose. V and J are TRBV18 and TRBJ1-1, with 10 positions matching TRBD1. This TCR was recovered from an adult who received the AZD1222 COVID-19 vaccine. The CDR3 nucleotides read TGTGCCAGCTCACTAATCGGAGTGACAGGGGGCTACACTGAAGCTTTCTTT. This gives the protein CASSLIGVTGGYTEAFF.